The T cell receptor beta chain described here comes from a study of cytomegalovirus exposure and HLA in healthy donors. Study-level results: What a later analysis showed was that several of the most significant clusters appeared linked to common viral pathogens.

The PCR was carried out with 60 Vbeta primers and 13 Jbeta primers. Generated by immunoSEQ multiplex PCR, the TCRdb table keeps only in-frame clones and is missing some. The repertoire holds about 90,000 clones, with 62% as singletons. V lost 1 base to trimming and J lost 5 bases, with 6 bases between them. Germline V gene lookup returns CDR1 SGHAT and CDR2 FQNNGV. The CDR3 sequence is 13 residues long. In the case of this clone: Its antigen is undetermined.

The V gene is TRBV11-2, the J gene TRBJ1-5; D remains unclear. The sequenced sample consisted of PBMCs. The TCR comes from a woman aged 25 to 45 in good health and CMV-seropositive. Here the CDR3 DNA reads TGTGCCAGCAGCTTAGGGCGGGATCAGCCCCAGCATTTT. Its translation is CASSLGRDQPQHF.